This T cell receptor (beta chain) stems from a study of blood T cell repertoires in COVID-19. Study-level information: Material from acute and convalescent COVID-19 was sourced from the United States, Italy and Spain. The cDNA or gDNA used as material had been derived from T cells, B-cell-depleted T cells, or PBMCs.

In the study's own analysis: How many nucleated cells were present was estimated from reference gene primer amplification. TCRdb's copy holds only in-frame clones and misses some; the assay was immunoSEQ multiplex PCR. The DNA was the basis for D and trimming; V, J and clone size are from that table. The sample consists of about 260,000 clones, 90% of them appearing once. The CDR3 spans 15 residues. The germline V and J ends were trimmed by 0 bases and 0 bases, with 8 bases remaining between them. In germline, CDR1 is SGDLS, CDR2 YYNGEE. What was sequenced was peripheral blood. The rearrangement joins TRBV9 to TRBJ2-3; possible D gene TRBD2, 5 bases. The clonotype originates from a middle-aged woman with acute or convalescent COVID-19. The CDR3: CASSVDGLSTDTQYF. CDR3 nucleotides: TGTGCCAGCAGCGTAGATGGACTCAGCACAGATACGCAGTATTTT.